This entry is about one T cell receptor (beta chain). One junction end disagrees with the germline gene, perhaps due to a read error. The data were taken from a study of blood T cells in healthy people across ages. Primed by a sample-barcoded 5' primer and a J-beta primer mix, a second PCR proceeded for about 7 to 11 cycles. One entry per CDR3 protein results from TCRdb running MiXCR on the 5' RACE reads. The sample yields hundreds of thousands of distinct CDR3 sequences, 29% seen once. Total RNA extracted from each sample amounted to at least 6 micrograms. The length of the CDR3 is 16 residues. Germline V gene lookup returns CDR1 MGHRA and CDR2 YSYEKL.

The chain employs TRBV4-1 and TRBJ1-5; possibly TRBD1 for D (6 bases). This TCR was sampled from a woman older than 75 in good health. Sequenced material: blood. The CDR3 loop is CASSQETGSSSQPQHF. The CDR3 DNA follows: TGCGCCAGCAGCCAAGAAACAGGGAGTAGCAGTCAGCCCCAGCATTTT.